The clone carrying this T cell receptor beta chain was picked up a small number of times. This entry belongs to a study of blood T cells in healthy people across ages. Every donor contributed around 10 milliliters of peripheral blood by blood draw. Using a J-beta primer mix together with a sample-barcoded 5' primer, a second PCR was run for roughly 6 to 12 cycles. A template-switch adaptor that had 12 random nucleotides put a tag on each cDNA molecule. TCRdb re-analysed the 5' RACE reads in MiXCR, keeping a single row per CDR3 protein. The sample records approximately 2,000,000 distinct CDR3 sequences, about two fifths being singletons. This receptor was taken from a human donor in good health. Sequencing input: blood.

DNA of the CDR3: TGTGCCAGCAGTGAAAGTACAGACAATCAGCCCCAGCATTTT. Translating it yields CASSESTDNQPQHF. V gene TRBV6-1 combines with J gene TRBJ1-5; D is unclear. This CDR3 spans 14 amino acids. V was trimmed by 2 bases and J by 3 bases, leaving 8 bases between them. CDR1 MNHNS and CDR2 SASEGT come from the germline V gene.